The T cell receptor (beta chain) described here comes from a study of vaccination and CD4 T cells after COVID-19. Study summary: Cultures serving as controls received a peptide pool (CEFX or HIV-1 Nef) or no peptide. Study-level points and caveats: The researchers studied relatively few convalescent patients and omitted early post-infection timepoints.

The CDR3 consists of 16 residues. Germline V CDR1 and CDR2: SGHRS, YFSETQ. V was shortened by 3 bases and J by 4 bases, with 20 bases between the two germline ends. This clonotype was picked up a small number of times. The antigen remains undetermined. The treatment denotes: roughly 11-day PBMC culture with coronavirus spike peptide pools or control peptides (ViraFEST assay). The assay that was used to sequence DNA from cultured CD4+ T cells was the Oncomine TCR Beta short-read assay. One entry per CDR3 protein, called by TCRdb with MiXCR from the PCR reads. The data hold 9,100 or so distinct CDR3 sequences, with under 25% observed a single time.

Input material: cultured CD4+ T cells from blood. The chain recombines TRBV5-1 with TRBJ2-7; possible D gene TRBD2, 5 bases. This receptor was taken from a human donor with COVID-19. The CDR3 here is CASSSHSADGRYEQYF. Written as DNA, the CDR3 is TGCGCCAGCAGCTCGCACTCAGCGGACGGAAGGTACGAGCAGTACTTC.